A selection of T cell receptor beta chains follows, all from one sample in a study of siplizumab effects on memory and regulatory T cells. Assay: immunoSEQ multiplex PCR; the TCRdb copy retains only in-frame clones and omits some. The table records approximately 70,000 clones, roughly nine tenths of them present only once. Sequencing was carried out using CD8+ T cells sorted from blood. The receptors were gathered from a human donor in good health. The CDR3 runs from the conserved cysteine through the conserved F or W. A D gene is named only where the DNA matches it firmly. Some rows mark clone size as missing; the rest say once, few, many or name a class of expanded clone.

v_call,d_call,j_call,clone_size,cdr3_nt,cdr3_aa
TRBV2,TRBD1,TRBJ2-7,few,TGTGCCACGACAACGGACAGGGACAACGAGCAGTACTTC,CATTTDRDNEQYF
TRBV7-6,.,TRBJ2-7,.,TGTGCCAGCAGCCCGGCGATCCTGTCCTACGAGCAGTACTTC,CASSPAILSYEQYF
TRBV5-4,.,TRBJ2-3,.,TGTGCCAGCAGCCTAGGGCCCGGGGATACGCAGTATTTT,CASSLGPGDTQYF
TRBV15,TRBD2,TRBJ2-1,.,TGTGCCACCAGCAGCGGACTAGCGGTCCACAATGAGCAGTTCTTC,CATSSGLAVHNEQFF
TRBV18,.,TRBJ2-1,.,TGTGCCAGCTCACCAGCAACAGGGGGGGTCTACAATGAGCAGTTCTTC,CASSPATGGVYNEQFF
TRBV27,.,TRBJ1-2,.,TGTGCCAGCAGTTTATCCTTGGGGGCCGGCTACACCTTC,CASSLSLGAGYTF
TRBV7-7,TRBD2,TRBJ2-3,.,TGTGCTAGCAGCACCCAACTAGCGGGAGGCACAGATACGCAGTATTTT,CASSTQLAGGTDTQYF
TRBV13,TRBD2,TRBJ2-7,.,TGTGCCAGCAGCTCAGCGGGATTCTCCTACGAGCAGTACTTC,CASSSAGFSYEQYF
TRBV6-5,.,TRBJ2-1,once,TGTGCCAGCAGTCTCGGGCCTAACAAGCAGTTCTTC,CASSLGPNKQFF
TRBV7-9,.,TRBJ2-5,once,TGTGCCAGCAGCACTGCGGGGGCCTTGCAGTACTTC,CASSTAGALQYF
TRBV27,.,TRBJ1-1,.,TGTGCCAGCAGTTTAGGGGGGGGAAATGAAGCTTTCTTT,CASSLGGGNEAFF